What follows describes a single TCR beta chain. Its antigen is undetermined. Data came from immunoSEQ multiplex PCR; TCRdb stores just in-frame clones and leaves some out. The table records about 80,000 clones, 90% of them present only once. The entry originates in a study of OX40 agonist ivuxolimab in advanced cancers. Study-level background: Eligibility admitted prior anti-PD-1, anti-PD-L1 or anti-CTLA-4 therapy; approximately 40% had some. Study-level results: At doses 0.1 to 3.0 mg/kg, CD4+ and CD8+ clones expanded.

V shed 2 bases and J shed 5 bases, with 6 bases lying between them. The CDR3 consists of 12 residues. Germline lookup yields CDR1 MRHNA and CDR2 SNTAGT. V and J are TRBV6-4 and TRBJ1-1; D is ambiguous. This clonotype was sampled from an adult with an advanced solid tumor such as melanoma, head and neck, liver or kidney cancer. The sequencing here drew on CD4+ or CD8+ T cells sorted from blood, taken in a trial of the OX40 agonist ivuxolimab. The chain's CDR3 is CASSDEGTEAFF. CDR3 DNA sequence: TGTGCCAGCAGTGACGAGGGAACTGAAGCTTTCTTT.